Sequencing of this T cell receptor beta chain was carried out in a study of T cells in Graves' hyperthyroidism and ophthalmopathy. There were TCR beta CDR3 regions amplified from RNA transcripts. Using the HTBI primer set, a first-round RT-PCR was run on the TCR CDR3. TCRdb independently ran MiXCR on the multiplex PCR reads; one entry per CDR3 protein. The data show hundreds of thousands of distinct CDR3 sequences, with around 15% seen just once and about 18% held by the top ten. CDR1 is SGHNT, CDR2 YYREEE, per germline (reference sequence). The CDR3 length is 15 residues. Trimming pared 0 bases from V and 0 bases from J, leaving 10 bases between. This clonotype was recorded many times.

The material sequenced was blood. The gene calls are TRBV5-4 and TRBJ2-7, with D perhaps matching TRBD2 (5 bases). The clonotype comes from a woman in her late teens or twenties with Graves' hyperthyroidism. Here the CDR3 DNA reads TGTGCCAGCAGCTTGGGGCGCGGGCGCTCCTACGAGCAGTACTTC. It specifies CASSLGRGRSYEQYF.